Detailed here is one T cell receptor beta chain. Germline V CDR1 and CDR2: SNHLY, FYNNEI. Deletions cut 5 bases from V and 0 bases from J, with 10 bases between. There are 14 residues in the CDR3. The record originates from a study of cytomegalovirus exposure and HLA in healthy donors. The primer mix had 60 Vbeta and 13 Jbeta primers. Method: immunoSEQ multiplex PCR; TCRdb's copy keeps in-frame clones and lacks some. The sample yields over 150,000 clones, approximately 81% seen once. Sequencing used PBMCs. This clonotype was obtained from a woman aged 25 to 39 in good health and CMV-seronegative. The chain carries TRBV2 and TRBJ1-1, with D possibly matching TRBD1 (6 bases). CDR3 amino acids: CASSYRALNTEAFF. CDR3 nucleotide sequence: TGTGCCAGCAGTTACAGGGCCCTGAACACTGAAGCTTTCTTT. Filled out from reference TRBV2 and TRBJ1-1, the complete variable domain reads EPEVTQTPSHQVTQMGQEVILRCVPISNHLYFYWYRQILGQKVEFLVSFYNNEISEKSEIFDDQFSVERPDGSNFTLKIRSTKLEDSAMYFCASSYRALNTEAFFGQGTRLTVV.